The 4 T cell receptor beta chains below all came from one sample that was sequenced in a study of blood T cell repertoires in COVID-19 (dated by TCRdb to about 2020). The library came from the immunoSEQ multiplex PCR assay. What TCRdb holds here is the immuneACCESS table cut down to in-frame rearrangements. Part of the clones is not present; checked against another copy, under half of the missing clones reflect an unresolved V gene, and the others are unexplained. Present in this sample are roughly 270,000 clones, 88% of which were seen just once. In total, the top ten clones hold over 8% of the sample. Sequences were obtained from peripheral blood. Receptors originate from a man between 18 and 35 years old with active or convalescent COVID-19.

The rearrangement links TRBV7-3 to TRBJ1-4; 8 nucleotides agree with TRBD1. This CDR3 has 13 residues. Germline V gene lookup returns CDR1 SGHTA and CDR2 FQGTGA. The trim removed 2 bases at V and 12 bases at J, leaving 5 bases unmatched. The CDR3 nucleotides are TGTGCCAGCAGCTTAGGACAGGGCGGGCAACTGTTTTTT. Translating gives CASSLGQGGQLFF.

This clone was picked up one time. The J gene is TRBJ1-4, the V gene TRBV5-1; 7 bases are a match to TRBD1. This CDR3 spans 15 amino acids. Germline V gene sequence: CDR1 SGHRS, CDR2 YFSETQ. With 2 bases clipped from V and 7 bases from J, the junction kept 8 bases outside the gene matches. As DNA, the CDR3 is TGCGCCAGCAGCTTAGGGCAGGGGGAAGGTGAAAAACTGTTTTTT. This codes for CASSLGQGEGEKLFF.

In DNA form, the CDR3 reads TGTGCCAGCAGTTACACCCCGGACAGGGGCTACGAGCAGTACTTC. Residues: CASSYTPDRGYEQYF. V gene TRBV6-2 or TRBV6-3 combines with J gene TRBJ2-7; TRBD1 aligns across 9 bases. The CDR3 spans 15 residues. V lost 2 bases to trimming and J lost 3 bases; unmatched junction nucleotides: 5. Germline CDR1 MNHEY, CDR2 SVGEGT.

The genes are TRBV10-3 and TRBJ1-4; D is possibly TRBD1 (6 bases). The CDR3 totals 17 residues. Germline lookup yields CDR1 ENHRY and CDR2 SYGVKD. V was cut by 0 bases and J by 0 bases, with 11 bases left in between. CDR3 sequence reads: CAISESNPGATNEKLFF. The CDR3 DNA sequence: TGTGCCATCAGTGAGTCCAACCCAGGGGCAACTAATGAAAAACTGTTTTTT.